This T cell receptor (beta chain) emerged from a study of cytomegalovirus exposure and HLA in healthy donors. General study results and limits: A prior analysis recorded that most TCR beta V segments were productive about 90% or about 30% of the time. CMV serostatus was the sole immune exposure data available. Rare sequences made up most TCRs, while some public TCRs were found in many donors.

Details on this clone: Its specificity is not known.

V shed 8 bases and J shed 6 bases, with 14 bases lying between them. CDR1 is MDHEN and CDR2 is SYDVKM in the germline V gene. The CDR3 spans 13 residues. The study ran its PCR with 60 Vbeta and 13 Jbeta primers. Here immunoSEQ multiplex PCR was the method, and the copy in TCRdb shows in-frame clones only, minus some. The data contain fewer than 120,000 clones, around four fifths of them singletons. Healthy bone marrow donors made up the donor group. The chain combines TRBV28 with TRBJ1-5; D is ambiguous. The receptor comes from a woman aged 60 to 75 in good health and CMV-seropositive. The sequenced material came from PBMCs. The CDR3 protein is CASGQPGFQPQHF. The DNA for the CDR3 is TGTGCCAGCGGCCAGCCCGGGTTTCAGCCCCAGCATTTT.